The T cell receptor beta chain under discussion was sequenced for a study of pediatric ulcerative colitis. Overall study findings and caveats: Two rectal CDR3 clonotypes occurred in all ulcerative colitis patients. In rectum, acute severe colitis had expanded clones and less diversity.

Germline V gene data show CDR1 as SGHRS and CDR2 as YFSETQ. The CDR3 contains 14 residues. V lost 0 bases, J lost 3 bases, and 3 bases stayed unmatched. The assay was run at survey level. Data came from immunoSEQ multiplex PCR; TCRdb stores just in-frame clones and leaves some out. The table records approximately 60,000 clones, 86% of them present only once. About this clone itself: The antigen remains undetermined.

The source is a boy aged 10-17 years with severe ulcerative colitis. Sample: blood. The chain is built from TRBV5-1 and TRBJ2-7, with 7 bases that match TRBD2. This CDR3 reads CASSLAGGNYEQYF. The CDR3 DNA follows: TGCGCCAGCAGCTTGGCCGGGGGGAACTACGAGCAGTACTTC. Together with reference TRBV5-1 and TRBJ2-7, the CDR3 gives the full variable domain: KAGVTQTPRYLIKTRGQQVTLSCSPISGHRSVSWYQQTPGQGLQFLFEYFSETQRNKGNFPGRFSGRQFSNSRSEMNVSTLELGDSALYLCASSLAGGNYEQYFGPGTRLTVT.